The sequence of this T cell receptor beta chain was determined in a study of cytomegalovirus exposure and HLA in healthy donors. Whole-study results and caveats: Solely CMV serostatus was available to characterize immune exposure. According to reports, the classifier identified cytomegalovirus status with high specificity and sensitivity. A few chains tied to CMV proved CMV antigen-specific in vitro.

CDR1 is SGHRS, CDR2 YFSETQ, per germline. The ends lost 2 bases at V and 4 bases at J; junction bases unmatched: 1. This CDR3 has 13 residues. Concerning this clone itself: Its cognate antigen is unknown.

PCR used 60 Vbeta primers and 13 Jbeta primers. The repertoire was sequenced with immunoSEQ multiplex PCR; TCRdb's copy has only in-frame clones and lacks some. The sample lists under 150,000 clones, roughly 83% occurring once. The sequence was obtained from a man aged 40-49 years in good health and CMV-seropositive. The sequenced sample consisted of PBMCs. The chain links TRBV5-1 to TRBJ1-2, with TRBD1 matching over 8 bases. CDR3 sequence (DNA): TGCGCCAGCAGCTTAGGGACAGGCTATGGCTACACCTTC. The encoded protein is CASSLGTGYGYTF.